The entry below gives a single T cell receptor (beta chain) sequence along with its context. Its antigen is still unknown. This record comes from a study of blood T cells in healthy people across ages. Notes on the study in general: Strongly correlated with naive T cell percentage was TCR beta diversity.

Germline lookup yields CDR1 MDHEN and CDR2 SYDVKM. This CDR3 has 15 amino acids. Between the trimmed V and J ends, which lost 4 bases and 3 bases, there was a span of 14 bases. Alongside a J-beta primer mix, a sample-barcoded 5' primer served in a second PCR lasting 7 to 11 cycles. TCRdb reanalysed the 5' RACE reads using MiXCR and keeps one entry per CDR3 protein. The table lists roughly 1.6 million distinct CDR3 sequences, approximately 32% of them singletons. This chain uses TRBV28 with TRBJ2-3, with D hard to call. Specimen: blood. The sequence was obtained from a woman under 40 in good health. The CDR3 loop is CASSSARVSTDTQYF. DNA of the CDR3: TGTGCCAGCAGTTCCGCCCGAGTGAGTACAGATACGCAGTATTTT.